The clone carrying this TCR beta chain was detected once. Its target is not known. The V gene's germline CDR1 is SQVTM and CDR2 ANQGSEA. CDR3 length: 14 residues. With 4 bases removed from V and 2 bases from J, the gap between germline ends came to 12 bases. This specimen belongs to a study of persistence of HIV-infected CD4 T cells. Overall study results and limits: CMV- and Gag-responding cells had lower TCRbeta richness than CD3/CD28-responding cells.

The libraries were made with immunoSEQ version 4 in survey mode. Produced via immunoSEQ multiplex PCR; TCRdb's table is partial and in-frame only. This repertoire shows roughly 28,000 clones, roughly 80% found once; its top ten account for 0.81%. Cells were stimulated with CMV-infected fibroblast lysates at 8 to 10 ug/mL. Memory cells lacking CD40L and CD69 with high CD45RO were sorted. Undetectable plasma HIV-1 RNA below 50 copies/mL lasted at least 4 years. CD4+ T cell counts exceeded 400 cells/uL; CMV serology was positive. Here the sequenced sample was CD4+ T cells sorted from PBMCs after roughly 18-hour stimulation, taken from a patient who received antiretroviral therapy. This TCR came from an adult woman with HIV who was CMV-seropositive. The chain links TRBV29-1 to TRBJ1-5, with a possible D match to TRBD1 (5 bases). The CDR3 coding sequence is TGCAGCGTTGCGCAGGGTTCGGGCAATCAGCCCCAGCATTTT. Its protein product is CSVAQGSGNQPQHF.